This TCR beta chain was identified during a study of OX40 agonist ivuxolimab in advanced cancers. Study-wide context: Treatment received earlier with anti-PD-1, anti-PD-L1 or anti-CTLA-4 agents was allowed, and under 50% had some.

Individuals having autoimmune disease history or systemic immunosuppression were not enrolled. Per germline, CDR1 MNHNS and CDR2 SASEGT. Trimming took off 1 base at V and 4 bases at J, with 17 bases between the two ends. The CDR3 sequence is 16 residues long. General study results and limits: Low clonal expansion, among the lowest seen, marked partial responders at 0.1-3.0 mg/kg. Among T cells, CD8+ cells averaged more expanded clones than CD4+ cells.

As for this clone: Its specificity is not known.

Sequenced by immunoSEQ multiplex PCR; TCRdb stores in-frame clones only, minus some. The repertoire holds 65,000 to 70,000 clones, with roughly 87% as singletons. The chain uses TRBV6-1 and TRBJ2-7, with D possibly matching TRBD1 (5 bases). The source of this sequence is an adult with an advanced solid tumor such as melanoma, head and neck, liver or kidney cancer. Sequenced here: CD4+ or CD8+ T cells sorted from blood, sampled in a trial of the OX40 agonist ivuxolimab. CDR3 DNA sequence: TGTGCCAGCAGTGAAGGAGCAGGGTATTACATTTACGAGCAGTACTTC. This codes for CASSEGAGYYIYEQYF.